This passage covers 18 T cell receptor beta chains from one sample sequenced in a study of shared clonotypes between healthy human individuals (dated by TCRdb to 2018 to 2021). For the CD8 naive samples, CD45RO-negative cells were positively selected for CCR7, yielding a CD45RA+CCR7+ population from which TemRA cells were excluded. Library creation used the immunoSEQ multiplex PCR assay. TCRdb limited this immuneACCESS table to in-frame rearrangements with V and J called. A share of clones is missing; checked studies link under half to unresolved V genes, and the rest is unexplained. The sample records some 2 million clones, approximately 95% of which are singletons. The ten largest clones add up to roughly 1.1% of the sample. The sample was naive CD8+ T cells sorted from blood. The cell subset or site label corresponds to: CD45RA+CCR7+. The receptor source for this set is a man aged 18 to 29 in good health.

The chain is built from TRBV20-1 and TRBJ2-7, with D unresolved. V shed 3 bases and J shed 5 bases, with 5 bases lying between them. Germline loops: CDR1 DFQATT, CDR2 SNEGSKA (reference sequence). CDR3 length: 10 residues. This CDR3 is CSARLNEQYF. The CDR3 region has the DNA TGCAGTGCTAGGTTAAACGAGCAGTACTTC.

The rearrangement joins TRBV4-3 to TRBJ2-5; TRBD1 aligns across 7 bases. Germline V gene lookup returns CDR1 LGHNA and CDR2 YSLEER. V lost 2 bases to trimming and J lost 2 bases; unmatched junction nucleotides: 8. This CDR3 is 16 amino acids long. The CDR3: CASSQLWDSAQETQYF. CDR3 bases: TGCGCCAGCAGCCAATTGTGGGACAGCGCACAAGAGACCCAGTACTTC.

The chain employs TRBV7-6 and TRBJ2-7; the D gene could be TRBD1 or TRBD2 (6 bases each). Germline V gene data show CDR1 as SGHVS and CDR2 as FNYEAQ. The V gene lost 2 bases and the J gene lost 6 bases, with 14 bases spanning the gap. This CDR3 comprises 14 residues. The CDR3: CASSLSLGGLEQYF. CDR3 DNA: TGTGCCAGCAGCTTATCACTTGGGGGGCTCGAGCAGTACTTC.

This clone was seen a few times. The chain has TRBV19 and TRBJ1-2; TRBD1 matches at 8 bases. With 7 bases clipped from V and 3 bases from J, the junction kept 10 bases outside the gene matches. The CDR3 covers 15 residues. Germline-derived CDR1 and CDR2 are LNHDA and SQIVND (reference sequence). For the CDR3, the DNA is TGTGCCAGTACCCTGGACAGGGAAGGGTACTATGGCTACACCTTC. Protein product: CASTLDREGYYGYTF.

V usage is TRBV7-6 and J usage is TRBJ2-3; 12 bases map to TRBD2. This CDR3 has 17 residues. Germline CDR1 SGHVS, CDR2 FNYEAQ. The ends lost 5 bases at V and 4 bases at J; junction bases unmatched: 10. The CDR3 region is CASSPTSGGPTPDTQYF. The CDR3 nucleotides are TGTGCCAGCAGCCCAACTAGCGGGGGGCCTACTCCAGATACGCAGTATTTT.

The chain couples TRBV6-1 to TRBJ2-3; D ambiguous. Trimming left V 1 base short and J 4 bases short, with 3 bases between. Germline V gene lookup returns CDR1 MNHNS and CDR2 SASEGT. This CDR3 is built from 12 residues. CDR3: CASSEDADTQYF. DNA for the CDR3: TGTGCCAGCAGTGAAGATGCAGATACGCAGTATTTT.

Turning to this clone: Other nucleotide sequences in the sample specify the same CDR3. The chain has TRBV27 and TRBJ2-7; no clear D gene. V lost 5 bases to trimming and J lost 0 bases, with 11 bases between them. The length of the CDR3 is 14 residues. The germline V gene encodes CDR1 MNHEY and CDR2 SMNVEV (reference sequence). For the CDR3, the DNA is TGTGCCAGCAGTCCGTATTCCAGCTCCTACGAGCAGTACTTC. It yields the protein CASSPYSSSYEQYF.

The chain employs TRBV29-1 and TRBJ2-1; TRBD1 matches at 12 bases. V gave up 8 bases and J gave up 9 bases; unmatched junction bases: 11. The CDR3 is 14 residues long. Germline V gives CDR1 SQVTM, CDR2 ANQGSEA. CDR3 nucleotides: TGCAGCTCGACCCCCGGGACAGGGGGCAGTGAGCAGTTCTTC. The encoded protein is CSSTPGTGGSEQFF.

The rearrangement uses TRBV5-6 and TRBJ2-7, with D tentatively TRBD1 or TRBD2 (5 bases each). V was clipped by 4 bases and J by 0 bases, with 8 bases between them. The CDR3 is 13 amino acids. Germline V gives CDR1 SGHDT, CDR2 YYEEEE. CDR3 coding DNA: TGTGCCAGCAGCGTTGGGGGCTCCTACGAGCAGTACTTC. Protein sequence: CASSVGGSYEQYF.

The chain joins TRBV19 to TRBJ1-2; no clear D. Looked up from germline, CDR1 is LNHDA and CDR2 is SQIVND (reference sequence). V lost 3 bases and J lost 8, with 13 bases in between. The CDR3 contains 13 residues. The CDR3 DNA sequence: TGTGCCAGTAGTATTCTCGAAGGGTTGGGCTACACCTTC. This translates into CASSILEGLGYTF.

A word on this clone: Other nucleotide sequences from this sample produce the same CDR3. V gene TRBV9 combines with J gene TRBJ2-7; either TRBD1 or TRBD2 may supply D (6 bases each). The ends were cut back, 2 bases at V and 2 bases at J, with 11 bases in the middle. Per the germline V gene, CDR1 is SGDLS and CDR2 is YYNGEE. This CDR3 has 14 residues. CDR3 coding DNA: TGTGCCAGCAGCGTTGGGGGCGGGACCTACGAGCAGTACTTC. Its protein product is CASSVGGGTYEQYF.

The V gene is TRBV6-5, the J gene TRBJ2-7; D is ambiguous. CDR3 length equals 12 residues. CDR1 is MNHEY, CDR2 SVGAGI, per germline. V lost 7 bases and J lost 11, with 18 bases in between. The CDR3 is CASTPDGLFEYF. CDR3 coding DNA: TGTGCCAGCACTCCGGATGGGCTATTCGAGTACTTC.

The J gene is TRBJ1-1, the V gene TRBV6-6; a possible D gene is TRBD1 (6 bases). The CDR3 sequence is 15 residues long. Germline CDR1 reads MNHNY; CDR2 reads SVGAGI (reference sequence). V gave up 0 bases and J gave up 6 bases, with 14 bases separating them. The CDR3 spells CASSYSKTGRAEAFF. The CDR3 DNA sequence: TGTGCCAGCAGTTACTCGAAGACAGGAAGGGCTGAAGCTTTCTTT.

The chain is built from TRBV4-3 and TRBJ2-3, with TRBD2 matching 8 bases. This CDR3 has 17 amino acids. V lost 0 bases to trimming and J lost 0 bases; unmatched junction nucleotides: 5. CDR1 LGHNA and CDR2 YSLEER come from the germline V gene. CDR3 in amino acids: CASSQDTSGSSTDTQYF. The CDR3, as DNA: TGCGCCAGCAGCCAAGATACTAGCGGATCCAGCACAGATACGCAGTATTTT.

This clone was seen a single time. The gene calls are TRBV30 and TRBJ1-1; D is possibly TRBD1 (6 bases). The germline CDR1 and CDR2 sequences are GTSNPN and SVGIG (reference sequence). V lost 2 bases and J lost 4, with 11 bases in between. The CDR3 contains 13 residues. The CDR3 spells CAWSWGPGTEAFF. CDR3 in DNA: TGTGCCTGGAGTTGGGGGCCGGGCACTGAAGCTTTCTTT.

The V call is TRBV6-6, the J call TRBJ2-7; 11 nucleotides agree with TRBD2. The V gene end was trimmed by 6 bases and the J gene end by 5 bases; junction bases not matched to a gene: 6. The CDR3 contains 14 residues. From germline, CDR1 is MNHNY and CDR2 SVGAGI (reference sequence). Written as DNA, the CDR3 is TGTGCCAGCAGCCTCGGACTAGCGGGCCACGAGCAGTACTTC. It translates to CASSLGLAGHEQYF.

The genes are TRBV2 and TRBJ2-5, with 9 bases fitting TRBD1. This CDR3 region has 19 residues. CDR1 is SNHLY and CDR2 is FYNNEI in the germline V gene. With V trimmed by 7 bases and J by 4 bases, 22 bases remained unmatched. Here the CDR3 DNA reads TGTGCCAGCACTCCCAGACAAGATGGGGGACAGGGTAATCTAGAGACCCAGTACTTC. Its translation is CASTPRQDGGQGNLETQYF.

This sequence joins TRBV5-6 and TRBJ2-4; D is unclear. This CDR3 has 14 amino acids. Germline lookup yields CDR1 SGHDT and CDR2 YYEEEE. Deletions cut 1 base from V and 6 bases from J, with 11 bases between. CDR3 sequence (DNA): TGTGCCAGCAGCTTGTGGGGATACGTAAACATTCAGTACTTC. It yields the protein CASSLWGYVNIQYF.